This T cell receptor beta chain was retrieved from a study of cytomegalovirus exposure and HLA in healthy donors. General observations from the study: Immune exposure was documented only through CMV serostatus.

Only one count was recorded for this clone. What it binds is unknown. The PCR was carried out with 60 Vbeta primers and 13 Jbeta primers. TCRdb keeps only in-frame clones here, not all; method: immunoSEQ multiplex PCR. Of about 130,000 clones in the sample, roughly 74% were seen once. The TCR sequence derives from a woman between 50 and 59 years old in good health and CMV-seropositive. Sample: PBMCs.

The chain's CDR3 is CAWRAGLGGQVRSHEQFF. For the CDR3, the DNA is TGTGCCTGGAGGGCAGGACTAGGAGGCCAGGTGCGAAGTCATGAGCAGTTCTTC. The chain joins TRBV30 to TRBJ2-1, with TRBD2 matching 7 bases. The CDR3 covers 18 residues. The V gene end was trimmed by 3 bases and the J gene end by 8 bases; junction bases not matched to a gene: 22. Germline V gives CDR1 GTSNPN, CDR2 SVGIG (reference sequence).